A selection of T cell receptor beta chains follows, all from one sample in a study of Graves' ophthalmopathy and Graves' hyperthyroidism. TCRdb re-analysed the multiplex PCR reads in MiXCR, keeping a single row per CDR3 protein. The repertoire holds about 1.1 million distinct CDR3 sequences, with 35% to 45% as singletons. The sample comprised peripheral blood or thyroid tissue (not recorded which). The receptors come from an adult man with Graves' hyperthyroidism. CDR3s include the opening cysteine and the closing phenylalanine or tryptophan. Fields, in order: V gene, J gene, CDR3 protein.

v_gene: TRBV12-3/TRBV12-4
j_gene: TRBJ2-5
CDR3aa: CASTLGPGLKETQYF

v_gene: TRBV24-1
j_gene: TRBJ2-5
CDR3aa: CATSGQRGAETQYF

v_gene: TRBV2
j_gene: TRBJ2-2
CDR3aa: CASSAGSRTGELFF

v_gene: TRBV5-8
j_gene: TRBJ1-2
CDR3aa: CASSTQSNYGYTF

v_gene: TRBV7-8
j_gene: TRBJ2-7
CDR3aa: CASSLGTGGSCEQYF

v_gene: TRBV28
j_gene: TRBJ2-2
CDR3aa: CASRYQYTGELFF

v_gene: TRBV19
j_gene: TRBJ2-7
CDR3aa: CASSVHTGGTYEQYF

v_gene: TRBV19
j_gene: TRBJ1-2
CDR3aa: CASSISRDSYVYGYTF

v_gene: TRBV7-2
j_gene: TRBJ2-3
CDR3aa: CASSLDRASTDTQYF

v_gene: TRBV13
j_gene: TRBJ2-2
CDR3aa: CASRALTGGNTGELFF

v_gene: TRBV4-3
j_gene: TRBJ2-5
CDR3aa: CASSQGQGGETQYF

v_gene: TRBV7-2
j_gene: TRBJ1-1
CDR3aa: CASSSGIVTMNTEAFF

v_gene: TRBV6-5
j_gene: TRBJ2-5
CDR3aa: CASSYWQGTETQYF

v_gene: TRBV7-2
j_gene: TRBJ2-5
CDR3aa: CASSLVPVGSHF

v_gene: TRBV29-1
j_gene: TRBJ2-2
CDR3aa: CSVVWGGTGELFF

v_gene: TRBV10-3
j_gene: TRBJ2-5
CDR3aa: CASSYGDRDQETQYF

v_gene: TRBV12-3/TRBV12-4
j_gene: TRBJ2-5
CDR3aa: CASSLGQGQGGTQYF

v_gene: TRBV10-3
j_gene: TRBJ2-5
CDR3aa: CAILGFLSGEQETQYF

v_gene: TRBV13
j_gene: TRBJ1-2
CDR3aa: CASSLRQGRGYTF

v_gene: TRBV11-2
j_gene: TRBJ1-1
CDR3aa: CASRSIGRPEAFF

v_gene: TRBV29-1
j_gene: TRBJ2-7
CDR3aa: CSVEVERDQPRVEQYF

v_gene: TRBV29-1
j_gene: TRBJ1-1
CDR3aa: CSTRKGITEAFF

v_gene: TRBV11-2
j_gene: TRBJ2-7
CDR3aa: CASSFPGQGTEQYF

v_gene: TRBV7-6
j_gene: TRBJ2-7
CDR3aa: CASSLLREAEEQYF

v_gene: TRBV10-3
j_gene: TRBJ1-2
CDR3aa: CASVRDRLTYGYTF

v_gene: TRBV5-1
j_gene: TRBJ1-2
CDR3aa: CASSLASGAYGYTF

v_gene: TRBV5-8
j_gene: TRBJ1-6
CDR3aa: CASSSTGTAFSPLHF

v_gene: TRBV20-1
j_gene: TRBJ2-5
CDR3aa: CSASRGTSGRMETQYF

v_gene: TRBV5-1
j_gene: TRBJ2-7
CDR3aa: CASSTTQGTEQYF

v_gene: TRBV10-2
j_gene: TRBJ2-7
CDR3aa: CASSDSGQGIESYEQYF

v_gene: TRBV12-3/TRBV12-4
j_gene: TRBJ2-7
CDR3aa: CASSQQGAQSYEQYF

v_gene: TRBV29-1
j_gene: TRBJ2-7
CDR3aa: CSVAGTEASYEQYF

v_gene: TRBV2
j_gene: TRBJ1-2
CDR3aa: CASQDSNYGYTF

v_gene: TRBV7-2
j_gene: TRBJ1-2
CDR3aa: CASSLVDRGYTF

v_gene: TRBV9
j_gene: TRBJ2-5
CDR3aa: CASSPPSEVETQYF

v_gene: TRBV10-3
j_gene: TRBJ2-2
CDR3aa: CAIRRTGDYTGELFF

v_gene: TRBV24-1
j_gene: TRBJ1-5
CDR3aa: CATSDSSINQPQHF

v_gene: TRBV12-3/TRBV12-4
j_gene: TRBJ2-2
CDR3aa: CASSPRQGDTGELFF

v_gene: TRBV11-2
j_gene: TRBJ2-7
CDR3aa: CASSPTGAPYEQYF

v_gene: TRBV30
j_gene: TRBJ1-2
CDR3aa: CAWSVSYQVSNYGYTF

v_gene: TRBV5-1
j_gene: TRBJ2-7
CDR3aa: CASSFGADYEQYF

v_gene: TRBV4-3
j_gene: TRBJ1-2
CDR3aa: CASSRNSGLGGYTF

v_gene: TRBV29-1
j_gene: TRBJ1-1
CDR3aa: CSVVTQANTEAFF

v_gene: TRBV7-2
j_gene: TRBJ2-5
CDR3aa: CASRRGFIETQYF

v_gene: TRBV25-1
j_gene: TRBJ2-7
CDR3aa: CASSVEMRDRHSYEQYF

v_gene: TRBV5-1
j_gene: TRBJ1-2
CDR3aa: CASREDKVTF

v_gene: TRBV10-2
j_gene: TRBJ1-1
CDR3aa: CANFSLRENTEAFF

v_gene: TRBV5-1
j_gene: TRBJ2-2
CDR3aa: CASSPEMQGAYTGELFF

v_gene: TRBV2
j_gene: TRBJ1-3
CDR3aa: CASSAGQGAGNTIYF

v_gene: TRBV7-3
j_gene: TRBJ2-2
CDR3aa: CASSGASGRASGELFF

v_gene: TRBV7-9
j_gene: TRBJ1-5
CDR3aa: CASSPTSWGPQLQHF

v_gene: TRBV6-4
j_gene: TRBJ2-7
CDR3aa: CASSAEAGGLYEQYF

v_gene: TRBV20-1
j_gene: TRBJ1-5
CDR3aa: CSVLQGTGGSLSNQPQHF

v_gene: TRBV6-2/TRBV6-3
j_gene: TRBJ1-1
CDR3aa: CASSQTVNMNTEAFF

v_gene: TRBV29-1
j_gene: TRBJ2-6
CDR3aa: CSTGISGANVLTF

v_gene: TRBV20-1
j_gene: TRBJ2-7
CDR3aa: CSARVRPGGTYEQYF

v_gene: TRBV7-2
j_gene: TRBJ2-7
CDR3aa: CASIGTGVYEQYF